Listed here are 9 T cell receptor beta chains from one sample, sequenced in a study of ipilimumab plus nivolumab after autologous stem cell transplantation. Assay used: immunoSEQ multiplex PCR; TCRdb lists only in-frame clones, some missing. Among around 16,000 clones listed, about 81% were seen once. Material: PBMCs, obtained in a trial of ipilimumab plus nivolumab as post-transplant consolidation. The source is a male donor with diffuse large B-cell lymphoma.

This sequence joins TRBV30 and TRBJ2-2, with 7 bases matching TRBD1. The germline gives CDR1 GTSNPN, CDR2 SVGIG (reference sequence). Unmatched junction bases numbered 8, after V lost 6 bases and J lost 7 bases. This CDR3 contains 13 residues. This CDR3 is CACKGTVHGELFF. The CDR3 region has the DNA TGTGCCTGCAAGGGGACAGTTCACGGGGAGCTGTTTTTT.

V is TRBV9 and J is TRBJ2-6, with 12 nucleotides matching TRBD1. CDR1 SGDLS and CDR2 YYNGEE come from the germline V gene. J gave up 4 bases and V 4 bases, and 9 bases lay outside the gene matches. This CDR3 is 18 amino acids long. The CDR3 bases are TGTGCCAGCAGCCTCAGGTGGGACAGGGGGCGCGGGGCCAACGTCCTGACTTTC. Residues: CASSLRWDRGRGANVLTF. The full variable domain, with the rest looked up from reference TRBV9 and TRBJ2-6, is DSGVTQTPKHLITATGQRVTLRCSPRSGDLSVYWYQQSLDQGLQFLIQYYNGEERAKGNILERFSAQQFPDLHSELNLSSLELGDSALYFCASSLRWDRGRGANVLTFGAGSRLTVL.

The rearrangement uses TRBV21-1 and TRBJ1-1. TRBV21-1 corresponds to a pseudogene. The CDR3 extends over 14 amino acids. CDR3 nucleotide sequence: TGTGCCAGCAGCGAGCACCTTGCGCACACTGAAGCTTTCTTT. Amino acid sequence: CASSEHLAHTEAFF.

The chain combines TRBV6-5 with TRBJ1-1; unclear D gene. Germline CDR1 MNHEY, CDR2 SVGAGI. The CDR3 extends over 11 amino acids. V shed 6 bases and J shed 5 bases, with 7 bases lying between them. The CDR3 reads CASRVGTEAFF. For the CDR3, the DNA is TGTGCCAGCAGGGTGGGTACTGAAGCTTTCTTT.

This clone ranks as medium-sized. V and J are TRBV11-2 and TRBJ2-5; 8 bases map to TRBD1. Per germline, CDR1 SGHAT and CDR2 FQNNGV. CDR3 size: 15 residues. J was trimmed by 5 bases and V by 4 bases; bases with no gene match: 9. CDR3 nucleotides: TGTGCCAGCAGCTCAGGGGGCAGCGATGGGGAGACCCAGTACTTC. Protein product: CASSSGGSDGETQYF. Using reference TRBV11-2 and TRBJ2-5 for the parts outside the CDR3, the full variable domain is EAGVAQSPRYKIIEKRQSVAFWCNPISGHATLYWYQQILGQGPKLLIQFQNNGVVDDSQLPKDRFSAERLKGVDSTLKIQPAKLEDSAVYLCASSSGGSDGETQYFGPGTRLLVL.

The V gene is TRBV5-5, the J gene TRBJ2-7; 7 bases are shared with TRBD1. This CDR3 is 11 amino acids long. V was clipped by 3 bases and J by 7 bases; unmatched bases: 1. Germline V gene data show CDR1 as SGHKS and CDR2 as YYEKEE (reference sequence). CDR3 region: CASSWTGEQYF. CDR3 DNA sequence: TGTGCCAGCAGCTGGACAGGAGAGCAGTACTTC.

The chain recombines TRBV5-6 with TRBJ2-1; 7 bases agree with TRBD1. Germline assignment: CDR1 SGHDT and CDR2 YYEEEE. The CDR3 totals 13 residues. With V trimmed by 5 bases and J by 6 bases, 5 bases remained unmatched. The CDR3 coding sequence is TGTGCCAGCAGGACAGGGATGGGCAATGAGCAGTTCTTC. Translating gives CASRTGMGNEQFF.

This chain uses TRBV9 with TRBJ2-7, with 7 bases that match TRBD2. CDR1 and CDR2 (germline): SGDLS, YYNGEE. Germline trimming cut 1 base from V and 3 bases from J; bases unmatched to any gene: 7. The CDR3 has 15 residues. DNA for the CDR3: TGTGCCAGCAGCGTATCGGCTAGCGGACTCTACGAGCAGTACTTC. It encodes CASSVSASGLYEQYF.

This sequence joins TRBV6-5 and TRBJ1-2; perhaps TRBD1 as D (5 bases). Trimming stripped 6 bases from V and 3 bases from J, with 11 bases between. The germline gives CDR1 MNHEY, CDR2 SVGAGI. The CDR3 totals 13 residues. This CDR3 is CASSPGGDYGYTF. CDR3 bases: TGTGCCAGCAGCCCGGGGGGGGACTATGGCTACACCTTC.